This TCR beta chain was sequenced for a study of identical twins. The germline CDR1 and CDR2 sequences are MRHNA and SNTAGT. The CDR3 is 14 amino acids. Losses at the gene ends were 3 bases for V and 4 bases for J; bases not matched to a gene: 4. Unique molecular identifiers were present on cDNA, and template switching added a universal primer site. TCRdb re-called the 5' RACE reads with MiXCR, one entry per CDR3 protein. Seen here are under 300,000 distinct CDR3 sequences, about an eighth observed once, and the top ten hold about 4%. These data also formed part of another study, on yellow fever vaccine responses in identical twins.

The sequenced sample was memory (CD45RO+) T cells sorted from blood. The rearrangement uses TRBV6-4 and TRBJ2-3, with 7 bases that match TRBD1. This TCR was recovered from a woman younger than 30 in good health. The CDR3 nucleotides are TGTGCCAGCAGTGAAGGAACAGGGGCAGATACGCAGTATTTT. Translating gives CASSEGTGADTQYF.